Described below is a single T cell receptor beta chain sequence and its context. Germline CDR1 and CDR2: MNHEY and SMNVEV (reference sequence). Trimming left V 0 bases short and J 3 bases short, with 8 bases between. The length of the CDR3 is 14 residues. The data derive from a study of blood T cell repertoires in COVID-19. In the authors' workflow: Amplification from reference gene primers served as the basis for estimated nucleated cell counts. TCRdb's table, derived via immunoSEQ multiplex PCR, lists solely in-frame clones and lacks some. That table is the source of V, J and clone size, and D and trimming were worked out from the DNA. The sample shows about 350,000 clones, over 85% of them seen only once.

This chain joins TRBV27 and TRBJ1-2, with a tentative D call TRBD1 (5 bases). This TCR derives from a woman aged 60-70 years with COVID-19, enrolled during active disease. The specimen sequenced was peripheral blood. CDR3 bases: TGTGCCAGCAGTTTATCCCAGGGATACTATGGCTACACCTTC. Amino acid sequence: CASSLSQGYYGYTF.